Each of the 25 T cell receptor beta chains below was sequenced from the same sample in a study of CD8 T cells in Susac syndrome. Random hexamers primed reverse transcription of about 0.5 to 1 ug RNA. TCRdb reprocessed the immunoSEQ multiplex PCR reads with MiXCR, giving one entry per CDR3 protein. This sample has more than 150,000 distinct CDR3 sequences, with under 97% found just once. Sequencing was done on a sample of CD4+ T cells from PBMCs. These receptors were taken from a human donor with Susac syndrome.

The rearrangement joins TRBV28 to TRBJ1-2; D unclear. This CDR3 has 12 residues. Germline-derived CDR1 and CDR2 are MDHEN and SYDVKM. Trimming took off 2 bases at V and 7 bases at J, with 8 bases between the two ends. This CDR3 is CASSLGYAGYTF. CDR3 nucleotides: TGTGCCAGCAGTTTAGGGTATGCTGGCTACACCTTC.

The genes are TRBV4-2 and TRBJ2-5, with 9 bases aligning to TRBD2. CDR1 is LGHNA, CDR2 YNFKEQ, per germline. The CDR3 runs to 16 residues. The junction had 6 bases not matched to a gene; V was cut back by 4 bases and J by 0 bases. DNA for the CDR3: TGTGCCAGCAGCCCCTTAGCGGGGGTGTACCAAGAGACCCAGTACTTC. This codes for CASSPLAGVYQETQYF.

J is TRBJ2-7 and V is TRBV3-1, with D unresolved. Trimming removed 0 bases at V and 3 bases at J, with 0 bases between. CDR3 length: 11 amino acids. Germline lookup yields CDR1 LGHDT and CDR2 YNNKEL (reference sequence). CDR3 bases: TGTGCCAGCAGCCAAGACTACGAGCAGTACTTC. Amino acid sequence: CASSQDYEQYF.

The chain recombines TRBV3-1 with TRBJ2-3; D is unclear. The V end lost 1 base, the J end lost 2 bases, and 4 bases lay between the germline ends. The germline V gene has CDR1 LGHDT and CDR2 YNNKEL (reference sequence). The CDR3 consists of 13 residues. The CDR3 spells CASSQGFTDTQYF. In nucleotides, the CDR3 is TGTGCCAGCAGCCAAGGGTTCACAGATACGCAGTATTTT.

The chain recombines TRBV5-1 with TRBJ2-7; TRBD1 matches at 9 bases. The CDR3 contains 15 residues. Germline CDR1 SGHRS, CDR2 YFSETQ. Trimming removed 4 bases from V and 1 base from J; junction bases left unmatched: 6. The chain's CDR3 is CASSMGTGPSYEQYF. The CDR3 DNA is TGCGCCAGCAGCATGGGGACAGGGCCTTCCTACGAGCAGTACTTC.

This chain connects TRBV20-1 to TRBJ1-2; unclear D gene. Trimming took off 1 base at V and 6 bases at J, with 6 bases between the two ends. Germline V gene lookup returns CDR1 DFQATT and CDR2 SNEGSKA (reference sequence). The CDR3 sequence is 11 residues long. The CDR3 here is CSARAPDGYTF. The CDR3 region has the DNA TGCAGTGCTAGAGCTCCGGATGGCTACACCTTC.

The CDR3 DNA reads as TGTGCCAGCAGCCTAGGGACTACCTACCGGGAGACCCAGTACTTC. This encodes CASSLGTTYRETQYF. V usage is TRBV7-8 and J usage is TRBJ2-5; 7 nucleotides agree with TRBD2. Germline loops: CDR1 SGHVS, CDR2 FQNEAQ. This CDR3 contains 15 residues. The J segment lost 5 bases and the V segment lost 5 bases, leaving 11 bases of the junction unmatched. The whole variable domain, remainder taken from reference TRBV7-8 and TRBJ2-5, is GAGVSQSPRYKVAKRGQDVALRCDPISGHVSLFWYQQALGQGPEFLTYFQNEAQLDKSGLPSDRFFAERPEGSVSTLKIQRTQQEDSAVYLCASSLGTTYRETQYFGPGTRLLVL.

CDR3 sequence: CAISESPARGAGGYTF. The CDR3 DNA reads TGTGCCATCAGTGAGTCCCCCGCCAGGGGGGCGGGAGGCTACACCTTC. The rearrangement joins TRBV10-3 to TRBJ1-2, with 7 bases that match TRBD1. Germline trimming cut 0 bases from V and 8 bases from J; bases unmatched to any gene: 12. CDR1 and CDR2 from the germline V gene are ENHRY and SYGVKD. The CDR3 has 16 residues.

This clonotype has just one count. The rearrangement joins TRBV7-6 to TRBJ2-5; D unresolved. Per germline, CDR1 SGHVS and CDR2 FNYEAQ. This CDR3 comprises 15 residues. Trimming pared 5 bases from V and 5 bases from J, leaving 18 bases between. CDR3 coding DNA: TGTGCCAGCAGCCTGCAATTGTCTCGTGAGGAGACCCAGTACTTC. Translated, it gives CASSLQLSREETQYF. Combining the CDR3 with reference TRBV7-6 and TRBJ2-5 gives the whole variable domain GAGVSQSPRYKVTKRGQDVALRCDPISGHVSLYWYRQALGQGPEFLTYFNYEAQQDKSGLPNDRFSAERPEGSISTLTIQRTEQRDSAMYRCASSLQLSREETQYFGPGTRLLVL.

This chain uses TRBV5-4 with TRBJ2-3; D may be TRBD1 (5 bases). The V gene's germline CDR1 is SGHNT and CDR2 YYREEE (reference sequence). The CDR3 extends over 15 amino acids. V lost 3 bases, J lost 6 bases, and 17 bases lay in between. CDR3 sequence: CASSSKGNRADTQYF. Here the CDR3 DNA reads TGTGCCAGCAGCTCTAAGGGGAATAGAGCTGATACGCAGTATTTT. Complete variable domain (other parts from reference TRBV5-4 and TRBJ2-3): ETGVTQSPTHLIKTRGQQVTLRCSSQSGHNTVSWYQQALGQGPQFIFQYYREEENGRGNFPPRFSGLQFPNYSSELNVNALELDDSALYLCASSSKGNRADTQYFGPGTRLTVL.

The CDR3 bases are TGTGCCAGCAGTTACGGTGCGGGGGGGAATACAGATACGCAGTATTTT. It is translated as CASSYGAGGNTDTQYF. The chain recombines TRBV6-2 or TRBV6-3 with TRBJ2-3; 9 bases match TRBD2. J lost 3 bases, V lost 2 bases, and 6 bases had no gene match. CDR1 MNHEY and CDR2 SVGEGT come from the germline V gene. This CDR3 is built from 16 residues.

This sequence joins TRBV6-2 or TRBV6-3 and TRBJ1-1, with D unresolved. Germline CDR1 is MNHEY and CDR2 is SVGEGT. V gave up 8 bases and J gave up 0 bases, with 10 bases separating them. The CDR3 covers 13 residues. CDR3 sequence reads: CASVGVLNTEAFF. CDR3 bases: TGTGCCAGCGTTGGCGTTTTGAACACTGAAGCTTTCTTT.

The chain has TRBV15 and TRBJ2-5; the D gene is possibly TRBD1 (6 bases). The CDR3 is made up of 15 amino acids. Germline V lookup: CDR1 LNHNV, CDR2 YYDKDF (reference sequence). With 0 bases removed from V and 1 base from J, the gap between germline ends came to 9 bases. The CDR3 is CATSRDRGGQETQYF. CDR3 in DNA: TGTGCCACCAGCAGAGATCGAGGGGGCCAAGAGACCCAGTACTTC. The complete variable domain, with remaining parts taken from reference TRBV15 and TRBJ2-5, reads DAMVIQNPRYQVTQFGKPVTLSCSQTLNHNVMYWYQQKSSQAPKLLFHYYDKDFNNEADTPDNFQSRRPNTSFCFLDIRSPGLGDTAMYLCATSRDRGGQETQYFGPGTRLLVL.

V is TRBV5-4 and J is TRBJ1-5, with 7 bases lining up with TRBD1. There are 15 residues in the CDR3. Germline V gene lookup returns CDR1 SGHNT and CDR2 YYREEE (reference sequence). With 4 bases clipped from V and 6 bases from J, the junction kept 10 bases outside the gene matches. Written as DNA, the CDR3 is TGTGCCAGCAGCGCAACAGGGGCGGAGGGTCAGCCCCAGCATTTT. Translating gives CASSATGAEGQPQHF.

V is TRBV4-3 and J is TRBJ2-1; TRBD2 is a possible D gene (6 bases). Trimming stripped 4 bases from V and 5 bases from J, with 12 bases between. Germline loops: CDR1 LGHNA, CDR2 YSLEER. The CDR3 runs to 14 residues. The CDR3 loop is CASSLSRRDNEQFF. CDR3 in DNA: TGCGCCAGCAGCCTTAGCCGGAGGGACAATGAGCAGTTCTTC.

This clonotype has only one observation. The rearrangement uses TRBV7-2 and TRBJ1-1, with D possibly being TRBD1 (6 bases). CDR3 length: 15 amino acids. Trimming left V 1 base short and J 5 bases short, with 14 bases between. CDR1 and CDR2 (germline): SGHTA, FQGNSA. The CDR3 protein is CASSLEPGAGTEAFF. Here the CDR3 DNA reads TGTGCCAGCAGCTTAGAACCGGGGGCAGGGACTGAAGCTTTCTTT.

J is TRBJ1-6 and V is TRBV9; 8 bases agree with TRBD1. Germline lookup yields CDR1 SGDLS and CDR2 YYNGEE. The CDR3 spans 14 residues. V gave up 2 bases and J gave up 9 bases; unmatched junction bases: 4. The CDR3 DNA is TGTGCCAGCAGCGTGACAGGGGAAGGTTCACCCCTCCACTTT. This codes for CASSVTGEGSPLHF.

This clonotype was detected only once. The chain recombines TRBV4-2 with TRBJ2-3, with TRBD1 matching over 7 bases. Germline V CDR1 and CDR2: LGHNA, YNFKEQ. The CDR3 extends over 17 amino acids. Trimming took 0 bases from V and 0 from J; bases not matched to a gene: 6. The CDR3 nucleotides read TGTGCCAGCAGCCAAGATATATCGGGACAGAGCACAGATACGCAGTATTTT. Protein: CASSQDISGQSTDTQYF.

The chain uses TRBV5-4 and TRBJ2-3; possibly TRBD1 or TRBD2 for D (6 bases each). The germline V gene has CDR1 SGHNT and CDR2 YYREEE (reference sequence). The CDR3 is 14 amino acids. Trimming pared 0 bases from V and 5 bases from J, leaving 10 bases between. This chain's CDR3 is CASSLGGAEDTQYF. The CDR3, as DNA: TGTGCCAGCAGCTTGGGGGGGGCGGAAGATACGCAGTATTTT.

The chain couples TRBV4-2 to TRBJ2-1; no clear D. CDR3 length equals 15 residues. Trimming took 4 bases from V and 9 from J, leaving 19 bases between them. Germline assignment: CDR1 LGHNA and CDR2 YNFKEQ. The CDR3 protein is CASSPQAARTAEQFF. For the CDR3, the DNA is TGTGCCAGCAGCCCCCAGGCGGCTAGAACGGCTGAGCAGTTCTTC.

V gene TRBV9 combines with J gene TRBJ2-7; D might be TRBD2 (6 bases). Trimming left V 10 bases short and J 4 bases short, with 24 bases between. There are 15 residues in the CDR3. In germline, CDR1 is SGDLS, CDR2 YYNGEE. CDR3 region: CAFYPWGRGVYEQYF. Written as DNA, the CDR3 is TGTGCCTTCTACCCCTGGGGACGCGGGGTATACGAGCAGTACTTC.

The J gene is TRBJ2-7, the V gene TRBV6-5; 8 bases are shared with TRBD1. After removal of 4 bases from V and 4 bases from J, the junction contained 12 bases not matched to a gene. This CDR3 has 16 amino acids. CDR1 is MNHEY, CDR2 SVGAGI, per germline. Written as DNA, the CDR3 is TGTGCCAGCAGTTCGACGCACGGGACAGGAGGATACGAGCAGTACTTC. Translated, it gives CASSSTHGTGGYEQYF.

The chain has TRBV11-3 and TRBJ2-3, with D hard to call. There are 13 residues in the CDR3. In germline, CDR1 is SGHNT, CDR2 YENEEA. Trimming removed 1 base at V and 4 bases at J, with 6 bases between. This CDR3 is CASSLGTPDTQYF. As DNA, the CDR3 is TGTGCCAGCAGCTTAGGGACCCCAGATACGCAGTATTTT.

The chain recombines TRBV4-1 with TRBJ1-2; 7 bases match TRBD1. CDR3 length: 18 residues. Germline CDR1 reads MGHRA; CDR2 reads YSYEKL. Trimming at V came to 0 bases and at J to 4 bases, leaving 14 bases not matched to a gene. CDR3 region: CASSQEGPGGGPSYGYTF. The CDR3 DNA is TGCGCCAGCAGCCAAGAAGGGCCGGGAGGGGGCCCCTCCTATGGCTACACCTTC.

The chain links TRBV10-3 to TRBJ1-1, with D maybe TRBD1 (5 bases). The CDR3 is 15 residues long. From germline, CDR1 is ENHRY and CDR2 SYGVKD. V was pared by 3 bases and J by 1 base, with 12 bases between. The CDR3 reads CAISDSWDSNTEAFF. The CDR3 region has the DNA TGTGCCATCAGTGATAGTTGGGACTCGAACACTGAAGCTTTCTTT.